This T cell receptor (beta chain) was recorded in a study of blood T cell repertoires in COVID-19 (TCRdb year 2020). Turning to the overall study: Samples from collaborators originated in the United States, Italy and Spain and spanned both the acute and convalescent phases of COVID-19. The prospective study material was composed of cDNA or gDNA derived from T cells, B-cell-depleted T cells, or PBMCs. Deeply sampled blood TCRbeta repertoires from subjects exposed to, actively infected with, or recovered from COVID-19 were included in the dataset. The repertoires were released in a freely available public database intended as a resource for research on the immune response to SARS-CoV-2. Samples came from the ongoing ImmuneRACE study (first 160 participants) plus 1,254 subjects from 6 global collaborators. The sample metadata nearly always contained a de-identified subject ID, COVID-19 status, age in years and sex. Where available, HLA class I and class II types were obtained from metadata supplied by the sample provider rather than from assay-based typing.

TCRbeta CDR3 regions were amplified from genomic DNA using the immunoSEQ Assay, a bias-controlled multiplex PCR. The paper's data handling went like this. Within the assay, amplification of reference gene primers was used to estimate how many nucleated cells each sample contained. Sequence reads were collapsed and filtered to measure the absolute abundance of every unique TCRbeta CDR3 rearrangement. For each sample, productive Simpson clonality was calculated as the square root of Simpson's diversity index across productive rearrangements. The table comes from immuneACCESS by way of TCRdb, which keeps in-frame sequences with V and J called. Part of the clones is missing from these tables; in studies checked, under half for an unresolved V gene and the rest for unknown reasons. V and J calls plus clone size are reproduced from that table; the DNA served to infer D and trimming. Here the sample has 350,000 or so clones; roughly 90% occur a single time. The biggest ten clones account for 1% of the sample.

V sheds 5 bases and J sheds 4 bases, leaving 15 bases between their ends. In the germline V gene (reference sequence), CDR1 corresponds to GTSNPN and CDR2 to SVGIG. The CDR3 runs 14 residues from the cysteine to the phenylalanine. Of the read, only the CDR3 DNA is kept; its 42 bases are in frame from base 1. Participants in the prospective study were aged about 18 to 100 years, lived in about two dozen United States geographic areas, and enrolled through a virtual design. In the prospective study, participants were assigned to cohorts based on the clinical history participants reported in a screening survey and a study questionnaire. Exposed participants had been in contact with someone with a PCR-confirmed or clinician-diagnosed COVID-19 case within 2 weeks of study entry. In the prospective study, whole blood, serum and a nasopharyngeal or oropharyngeal swab were collected from each participant by mobile phlebotomists. Over a roughly 2-month period, participants in the prospective study had the option of providing additional blood draws and questionnaires. Before DNA extraction, blood samples from the prospective study were shipped at room temperature or frozen.

Summary of the overall study and its limitations: The quantity of clinical and demographic metadata differed by source and by participant and was supplied without curation.

Comment on this clone: No antigen is known for it. No much larger clonotype is one base removed from it; base qualities were not supplied.

Sample: PBMCs or T cells enriched from blood (not recorded which). The sequence links TRBV30 to TRBJ1-5; TRBD1 is a possible D gene, resting on 6 matching bases. The sequence was collected from a woman younger than 45 who had been exposed to COVID-19. DNA sequence: TGTGCCTGGGGGAGTGGACAGCTAAATCAGCCCCAGCATTTT. This yields the protein CAWGSGQLNQPQHF.